The T cell receptor beta chain under discussion was sequenced for a study of T cell responses to AZD1222 COVID-19 vaccine. Points from the study as a whole: The repertoires were collected only after the peak T cell response. Donors in the cohort were predominantly white British and more often female, and clonal diversity was possibly underestimated.

Libraries were prepared by immunoSEQ multiplex PCR; TCRdb keeps only in-frame clonotypes and omits some of them. The sample has more than 140,000 clones; approximately 90% are singletons. Regarding this clone: Its antigen remains unidentified.

This clonotype was sampled from an adult in good health. Sequencing used peripheral blood, obtained on day 0 of AZD1222 vaccination.

CDR3 DNA sequence: TGTGCCAGCAGCTTCCACCCGAATTATGGACAGGGGTTCTACGAGCAGTACTTC. Its protein is CASSFHPNYGQGFYEQYF. The gene calls are TRBV11-2 and TRBJ2-7, with 9 positions matching TRBD1. The CDR3 loop spans 18 amino acids. Germline V gives CDR1 SGHAT, CDR2 FQNNGV. Trimming cost V 3 bases and J 3 bases; bases outside gene matches: 15.